Listed below are T cell receptor beta chains from one sample, sequenced in a study of ipilimumab plus nivolumab after autologous stem cell transplantation. TCRdb keeps only in-frame clones here, not all; method: immunoSEQ multiplex PCR. Of some 87,000 clones in the sample, 75% to 85% are singletons; the top ten hold around 2%. This sample comprised PBMCs, obtained in a trial of ipilimumab plus nivolumab as post-transplant consolidation. The receptors shown here come from a male donor with diffuse large B-cell lymphoma. Each CDR3 is given without its conserved first and last residue. The listing skips clone size in some rows; elsewhere it reads once, few, many or a size class.

v_gene	j_gene	abundance	len	CDR3aa
TRBV6-1	TRBJ1-6	.	10	ASQRAHSPLH
TRBV11-2	TRBJ2-1	.	15	ASSRYTGTSGHNEQF
TRBV2	TRBJ2-5	.	13	ASSPDRGRYETQY
TRBV5-4	TRBJ1-3	.	12	ASSSPGLGNTIY
TRBV4-1	TRBJ2-5	.	10	ASSQDRQTQY
TRBV28	TRBJ1-2	.	13	ASSLPWTGVDGYT
TRBV7-3	TRBJ2-1	.	11	ASSSSEYNEQF
TRBV2	TRBJ2-4	.	12	ASSSMDRGDIQY
TRBV5-1	TRBJ2-2	.	13	ASSLPGTNTGELF
TRBV4-1	TRBJ2-7	.	16	ASSQNPNMGESSYEQY
TRBV7-2	TRBJ2-7	.	13	ASSALAGGRREQY
TRBV4-1	TRBJ2-7	.	15	ASSPLPGQGKIYEQY
TRBV2	TRBJ2-3	once	12	ASSLTGAGDTQY
TRBV2	TRBJ2-7	.	12	ASSEGRGGYEQY
TRBV5-4	TRBJ2-1	.	13	ASSLRGGDYNEQF
TRBV6-5	TRBJ2-7	few	12	ASRLRRKVNEQY
TRBV5-4	TRBJ1-2	.	10	ASSFRQYGYT
TRBV18	TRBJ1-4	.	11	ASSPATNEKLF
TRBV18	TRBJ2-7	few	13	ASSPRPGPDHEQY
TRBV6-1	TRBJ2-5	.	14	ASSELGGGPQETQY
TRBV4-2	TRBJ1-5	few	12	ASSLGQGNQPQH
TRBV7-8	TRBJ1-1	.	14	ASSFPGQFMNTEAF
TRBV6-1	TRBJ1-1	.	13	ASSKHGQLNTEAF
TRBV11-2	TRBJ2-3	.	14	ASSPPPGLCTDTQY
TRBV7-2	TRBJ1-2	.	11	ASRGGDKGEST
TRBV10-3	TRBJ2-7	few	13	AISESVRGLSGQY
TRBV4-2	TRBJ1-4	.	14	ASSLQQGAFDEKLF
TRBV9	TRBJ2-3	.	14	ASSVGSGGTTDTQY
TRBV7-2	TRBJ2-2	.	13	ASSPQSIGAGELF
TRBV18	TRBJ2-2	once	13	ASSQGTANTGELF
TRBV6-1	TRBJ1-5	.	12	ASSGDRGYQPQH
TRBV7-2	TRBJ2-7	.	10	ASSSVGQGKY
TRBV5-1	TRBJ2-5	.	10	ASSLPMETQY
TRBV5-1	TRBJ2-2	.	12	ASSLVHGARELF
TRBV5-1	TRBJ2-5	once	18	ASSLATSSGADGSQETQY
TRBV4-1	TRBJ1-1	once	14	ASSQSGTGGLTEAF
TRBV5-7	TRBJ2-7	once	15	ASSSGTGAENSYEQY
TRBV6-1	TRBJ1-5	.	11	ASSRATQEPQH
TRBV5-4	TRBJ2-7	.	12	ASSSTSGGYEQY
TRBV5-8	TRBJ1-4	.	13	ASSDRWDSGEKLF
TRBV5-4	TRBJ1-1	.	13	ASSLYLGQGTEAF
TRBV30	TRBJ1-1	few	11	ASTMSMNTEAF
TRBV6-6	TRBJ1-3	.	14	ASSKGQGVTGNTIY
TRBV9	TRBJ2-3	.	12	ASAAGTSVDTQY
TRBV27	TRBJ1-1	.	15	ASSFGASRGMNTEAF
TRBV19	TRBJ2-5	.	14	ASSTQLAGGQETQY
TRBV7-9	TRBJ1-1	.	13	ASSPGGGADTEAF
TRBV10-3	TRBJ2-5	.	10	AISESEGIQY
TRBV5-4	TRBJ1-3	.	13	ASSWQGAGRNTIY
TRBV4-1	TRBJ2-5	.	14	ASSQDRVAGSETQY
TRBV4-3	TRBJ2-3	.	19	ASSQALPGQGWLNSTDTQY
TRBV9	TRBJ2-3	.	12	ASSVGGGLDTQY